The table lists the clone carrying this T cell receptor beta chain with a few counts. Its antigen is still unknown. The sequenced template was cDNA made from the entire isolated RNA. Some clones are missing from TCRdb's copy, which holds only in-frame ones; the method was immunoSEQ multiplex PCR. The table lists around 170,000 clones, about 10% of them singletons, with around 0.7% in the top ten. This CDR3 is 14 amino acids long. V trimming: 8 bases; J trimming: 2 bases; junction bases outside the gene matches: 5. The germline gives CDR1 MDHEN, CDR2 SYDVKM. The data originate from a study of beta chain features in type 1 diabetes. Cells sorted by CD45RO/CCR7/CD25/CD127/CD95/CD27 comprised CD4+ naive, central memory, regulatory and stem cell-like memory cells. Regarding the study as a whole: There was a moderate but significant shortening of TCRB CDR3s in all four CD4+ subsets of Type 1 diabetes patients. At VDJ recombination sites, type 1 diabetes patients had fewer insertions and more deleted nucleotides. It was among patients, rather than healthy donors, that naive, central memory and Treg TCRB repertoires appeared more similar.

The clonotype comes from a woman aged 25 to 45 with type 1 diabetes. Sequenced input: central memory CD4+ T cells from blood. This rearrangement joins TRBV28 to TRBJ1-3; 8 bases fit TRBD1. The CDR3 DNA is TGTGCCAGCTACACAGGGGGAGCTGGAAACACCATATATTTT. Translated: CASYTGGAGNTIYF.